The 22 T cell receptor beta chains in this list originate from one sample, sequenced in a study of cytomegalovirus exposure and HLA in healthy donors. PCR amplification relied on 60 Vbeta primers (plus 13 Jbeta primers). Here immunoSEQ multiplex PCR was the method, and the copy in TCRdb shows in-frame clones only, minus some. The sample includes 130,000 or so clones, 8.5% to 10% seen only once; the top ten take 4.5% to 6%. Input material: PBMCs. The receptors here all came from a man aged 40-49 years in good health and CMV-seronegative.

The sample holds one count of this clone. The chain combines TRBV27 with TRBJ2-7; D not resolved. V was trimmed by 1 base and J by 6 bases, leaving 16 bases between them. This CDR3 contains 15 residues. CDR1 and CDR2 from the germline V gene are MNHEY and SMNVEV (reference sequence). The CDR3 here is CASSLLSEPMGEQYF. Here the CDR3 DNA reads TGTGCCAGCAGTTTATTATCGGAGCCAATGGGCGAGCAGTACTTC.

This clone was counted only a few times. The chain has TRBV12-5 and TRBJ1-1; D possibly corresponds to TRBD1 (6 bases). Germline CDR1 and CDR2: LGHNT and FRNRAP. The V gene lost 7 bases and the J gene lost 1 base, with 16 bases spanning the gap. The CDR3 loop spans 15 amino acids. The CDR3 is CASATGQSANTEAFF. The CDR3 nucleotides are TGTGCTAGTGCCACAGGGCAGTCAGCGAACACTGAAGCTTTCTTT.

This chain joins TRBV7-3 and TRBJ2-3, with 7 bases fitting TRBD2. Germline V gene sequence: CDR1 SGHTA, CDR2 FQGTGA. Trimming cost V 5 bases and J 9 bases; bases outside gene matches: 8. The CDR3 is 13 residues long. The CDR3 reads CASSPLGGGTQYF. CDR3 nucleotides: TGTGCCAGCAGCCCCTTGGGGGGAGGGACGCAGTATTTT. Based on the CDR3 plus reference TRBV7-3 and TRBJ2-3, the full variable domain is GAGVSQTPSNKVTEKGKYVELRCDPISGHTALYWYRQSLGQGPEFLIYFQGTGAADDSGLPNDRFFAVRPEGSVSTLKIQRTERGDSAVYLCASSPLGGGTQYFGPGTRLTVL.

This clone was counted a few times. The chain has TRBV2 and TRBJ1-2; 10 bases agree with TRBD1. The trim removed 5 bases at V and 7 bases at J, leaving 13 bases unmatched. Per germline, CDR1 SNHLY and CDR2 FYNNEI. The CDR3 contains 16 residues. The CDR3 coding sequence is TGTGCCAGCAGTAGACAAAGCGGGACAGGGGTCGGTGGCTACACCTTC. This gives the protein CASSRQSGTGVGGYTF.

The table lists this clone with a few counts. The V call is TRBV7-9, the J call TRBJ1-3; 7 positions match TRBD1. The J segment lost 0 bases and the V segment lost 4 bases, leaving 3 bases of the junction unmatched. Germline V gene lookup returns CDR1 SEHNR and CDR2 FQNEAQ (reference sequence). The CDR3 has 15 amino acids. The CDR3 is CASSSTGASGNTIYF. CDR3 nucleotide sequence: TGTGCCAGCAGCTCAACAGGGGCCTCTGGAAACACCATATATTTT.

This clone appeared a few times. V usage is TRBV18 and J usage is TRBJ2-3; a possible D gene is TRBD1 (6 bases). Germline-derived CDR1 and CDR2 are KGHSH and LQKENI. The CDR3 is 16 amino acids. The V and J ends lost 5 bases and 0 bases respectively, with 15 bases between them. As DNA, the CDR3 is TGTGCCAGCTCAACACGGACAGATTTTAGCACAGATACGCAGTATTTT. Its translation: CASSTRTDFSTDTQYF. The full variable domain, in which reference TRBV18 and TRBJ2-3 provide the parts outside the CDR3, is NAGVMQNPRHLVRRRGQEARLRCSPMKGHSHVYWYRQLPEEGLKFMVYLQKENIIDESGMPKERFSAEFPKEGPSILRIQQVVRGDSAAYFCASSTRTDFSTDTQYFGPGTRLTVL.

The CDR3 DNA is TGCAGCGTCCAGGACAGGGTAACCATATATTTT. The encoded protein is CSVQDRVTIYF. The chain uses TRBV29-1 and TRBJ1-3, with 8 bases that match TRBD1. This CDR3 region has 11 residues. CDR1 SQVTM and CDR2 ANQGSEA come from the germline V gene. Germline trimming cut 6 bases from V and 10 bases from J; bases unmatched to any gene: 5.

The chain employs TRBV6-5 and TRBJ1-1; D possibly corresponds to TRBD1 (6 bases). The CDR3 covers 16 residues. The germline V and J ends were trimmed by 1 base and 4 bases, with 16 bases remaining between them. Germline CDR1 is MNHEY and CDR2 is SVGAGI. CDR3 in amino acids: CASSYWTEGGGTEAFF. CDR3 sequence (DNA): TGTGCCAGCAGTTACTGGACCGAAGGGGGTGGCACTGAAGCTTTCTTT.

The gene calls are TRBV19 and TRBJ2-1; 14 bases fit TRBD2. The CDR3 is made up of 17 amino acids. Germline CDR1 is LNHDA and CDR2 is SQIVND (reference sequence). The trim removed 8 bases at V and 0 bases at J, leaving 6 bases unmatched. CDR3 sequence reads: CASSGLAGDISYNEQFF. CDR3 nucleotides: TGTGCCAGTTCGGGACTAGCGGGGGACATCTCCTACAATGAGCAGTTCTTC.

The sample holds a few counts of this clone. The rearrangement links TRBV9 to TRBJ2-5; tentative D call: TRBD2 (6 bases). This CDR3 is built from 16 residues. Between the trimmed V and J ends, which lost 4 bases and 4 bases, there was a span of 20 bases. CDR1 is SGDLS and CDR2 is YYNGEE in the germline V gene. Written as DNA, the CDR3 is TGTGCCAGCAGCCCAGACGTGGGAGGATGGGGAGAGACCCAGTACTTC. It encodes CASSPDVGGWGETQYF.

The chain couples TRBV28 to TRBJ1-1; unclear D gene. Germline CDR1 and CDR2: MDHEN and SYDVKM. V lost 5 bases and J 0 bases, leaving 4 bases between the germline ends. The CDR3 consists of 12 residues. CDR3 nucleotides: TGTGCCAGCAGTCCGGTGAACACTGAAGCTTTCTTT. It encodes CASSPVNTEAFF.

There are a few counts of this clone. The chain has TRBV30 and TRBJ2-2; 12 positions agree with TRBD2. This CDR3 has 16 amino acids. J was trimmed by 4 bases and V by 5 bases; bases with no gene match: 8. Germline V CDR1 and CDR2: GTSNPN, SVGIG (reference sequence). CDR3 in amino acids: CAWDSGLAGITGELFF. For the CDR3, the DNA is TGTGCCTGGGACTCAGGACTAGCGGGGATCACCGGGGAGCTGTTTTTT.

The rearrangement links TRBV6-5 to TRBJ1-1; TRBD1 is a possible D gene (5 bases). Germline lookup yields CDR1 MNHEY and CDR2 SVGAGI. The CDR3 has 13 amino acids. Between the trimmed V and J ends, which lost 5 bases and 3 bases, there was a span of 10 bases. This chain's CDR3 is CASSAGTHTEAFF. For the CDR3, the DNA is TGTGCCAGCAGTGCCGGGACTCACACTGAAGCTTTCTTT.

The V gene is TRBV2, the J gene TRBJ2-7, with 7 positions matching TRBD1. The CDR3 totals 13 residues. Germline assignment: CDR1 SNHLY and CDR2 FYNNEI. V lost 4 bases, J lost 3 bases, and 3 bases stayed unmatched. The CDR3 here is CASSAGQSYEQYF. CDR3 in DNA: TGTGCCAGCAGTGCGGGACAGAGCTACGAGCAGTACTTC.

This sequence joins TRBV2 and TRBJ2-2; 7 bases agree with TRBD2. Germline CDR1 and CDR2: SNHLY and FYNNEI. This CDR3 has 14 amino acids. With 6 bases clipped from V and 1 base from J, the junction kept 2 bases outside the gene matches. CDR3: CASRGGKNTGELFF. DNA of the CDR3: TGTGCCAGCAGGGGGGGGAAGAACACCGGGGAGCTGTTTTTT.

This chain links TRBV6-5 with TRBJ2-4, with D perhaps TRBD1 (6 bases). CDR3 length: 13 residues. V lost 5 bases to trimming and J lost 1 base, with 6 bases between them. Germline V lookup: CDR1 MNHEY, CDR2 SVGAGI. In nucleotides, the CDR3 is TGTGCCAGCAGTAGGGGGGCCAAAAACATTCAGTACTTC. Protein sequence: CASSRGAKNIQYF.

CDR3 amino acids: CASSLDRGGDTQYF. Written as DNA, the CDR3 is TGCGCCAGCAGCTTGGACAGGGGAGGAGATACGCAGTATTTT. V and J are TRBV5-1 and TRBJ2-3; TRBD1 is a possible D gene (7 bases). Per germline, CDR1 SGHRS and CDR2 YFSETQ. Trimming stripped 0 bases from V and 5 bases from J, with 10 bases between. The CDR3 spans 14 residues.

This clone was seen a few times. This rearrangement joins TRBV4-1 to TRBJ2-7; D unclear. The CDR3 runs to 14 residues. Germline V gene lookup returns CDR1 MGHRA and CDR2 YSYEKL. Trimming cost V 0 bases and J 2 bases, with 8 bases left between them. The CDR3 DNA reads as TGCGCCAGCAGCCAAGAGTCTCAGGCCTACGAGCAGTACTTC. Protein: CASSQESQAYEQYF.

This clone was recorded a few times. This chain uses TRBV5-6 with TRBJ1-2, with D uncertain. V lost 4 bases and J 2 bases, leaving 6 bases between the germline ends. Germline-derived CDR1 and CDR2 are SGHDT and YYEEEE. The CDR3 covers 12 residues. This CDR3 reads CASSIPNYGYTF. CDR3 sequence (DNA): TGTGCCAGCAGCATCCCGAACTATGGCTACACCTTC.

The table lists this clone with a few counts. The CDR3 sequence is CASSPSPSGGALETQYF. CDR3 in DNA: TGTGCCAGTAGTCCCTCCCCTAGCGGGGGGGCCTTAGAGACCCAGTACTTC. The chain couples TRBV19 to TRBJ2-5, with 12 bases aligning to TRBD2. In germline, CDR1 is LNHDA, CDR2 SQIVND (reference sequence). The CDR3 length is 17 residues. Germline trimming cut 5 bases from V and 4 bases from J; bases unmatched to any gene: 11.

The chain combines TRBV28 with TRBJ2-5; D perhaps matches TRBD2 (6 bases). Germline lookup yields CDR1 MDHEN and CDR2 SYDVKM. Trimming pared 5 bases from V and 5 bases from J, leaving 18 bases between. The CDR3 has 15 residues. CDR3 region: CASSPSLASGETQYF. The CDR3 DNA follows: TGTGCCAGCAGTCCCTCGCTAGCGAGTGGGGAGACCCAGTACTTC.

J is TRBJ1-4 and V is TRBV2; the match to TRBD1 covers 9 bases. Germline V gene sequence: CDR1 SNHLY, CDR2 FYNNEI. V was clipped by 9 bases and J by 7 bases; unmatched bases: 3. The CDR3 covers 12 residues. The CDR3 coding sequence is TGTGCCAGACAGGACAGGGGTGAAAAACTGTTTTTT. Protein sequence: CARQDRGEKLFF.